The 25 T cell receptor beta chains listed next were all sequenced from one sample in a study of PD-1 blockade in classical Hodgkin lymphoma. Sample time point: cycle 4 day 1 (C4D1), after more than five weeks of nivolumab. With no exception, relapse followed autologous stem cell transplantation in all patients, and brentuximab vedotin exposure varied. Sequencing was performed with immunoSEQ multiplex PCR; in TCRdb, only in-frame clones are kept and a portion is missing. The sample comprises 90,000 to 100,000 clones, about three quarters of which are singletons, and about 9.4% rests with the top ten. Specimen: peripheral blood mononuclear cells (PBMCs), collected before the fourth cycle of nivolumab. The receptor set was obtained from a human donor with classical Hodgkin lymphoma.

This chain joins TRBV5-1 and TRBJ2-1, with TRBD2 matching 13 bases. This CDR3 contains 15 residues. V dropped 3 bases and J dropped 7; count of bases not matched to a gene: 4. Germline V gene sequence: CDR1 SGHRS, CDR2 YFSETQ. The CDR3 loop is CASSSGLAGLNEQFF. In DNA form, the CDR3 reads TGCGCCAGCAGCTCGGGACTAGCGGGACTAAATGAGCAGTTCTTC.

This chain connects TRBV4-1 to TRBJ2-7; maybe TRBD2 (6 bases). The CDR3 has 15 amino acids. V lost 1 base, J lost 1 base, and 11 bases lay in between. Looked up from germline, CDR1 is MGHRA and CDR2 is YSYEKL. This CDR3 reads CASSQVPGRSYEQYF. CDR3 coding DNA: TGCGCCAGCAGCCAAGTCCCAGGGAGGTCCTACGAGCAGTACTTC.

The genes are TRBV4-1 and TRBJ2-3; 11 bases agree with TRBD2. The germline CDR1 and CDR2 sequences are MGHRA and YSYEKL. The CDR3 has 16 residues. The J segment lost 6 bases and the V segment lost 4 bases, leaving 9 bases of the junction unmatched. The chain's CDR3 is CASSLRLAGNSDTQYF. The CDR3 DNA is TGCGCCAGCAGCCTGCGACTAGCGGGGAATTCGGATACGCAGTATTTT.

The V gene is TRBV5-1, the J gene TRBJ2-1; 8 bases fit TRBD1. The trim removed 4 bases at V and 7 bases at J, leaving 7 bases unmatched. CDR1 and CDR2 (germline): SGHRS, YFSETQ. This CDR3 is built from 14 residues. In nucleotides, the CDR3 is TGCGCCAGCAGCCCCGACAGGGGAAGGAATGAGCAGTTCTTC. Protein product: CASSPDRGRNEQFF.

Written as DNA, the CDR3 is TGTGCCAGCAGCCAAGTCGGGAGGGGGAGCACAGATACGCAGTATTTT. Translated, it gives CASSQVGRGSTDTQYF. V usage is TRBV14 and J usage is TRBJ2-3; 8 bases map to TRBD2. The germline V gene encodes CDR1 SGHDN and CDR2 FVKESK. The CDR3 loop spans 16 amino acids. With 1 base clipped from V and 0 bases from J, the junction kept 3 bases outside the gene matches.

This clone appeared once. The CDR3 DNA follows: TGTGCCAGCAGCTTGGGGCTAGCGTACGGGGAGCTGTTTTTT. It specifies CASSLGLAYGELFF. V is TRBV5-6 and J is TRBJ2-2; possibly TRBD2 for D (6 bases). The ends were cut back, 0 bases at V and 7 bases at J, with 10 bases in the middle. The CDR3 loop spans 14 amino acids. Germline V gene sequence: CDR1 SGHDT, CDR2 YYEEEE.

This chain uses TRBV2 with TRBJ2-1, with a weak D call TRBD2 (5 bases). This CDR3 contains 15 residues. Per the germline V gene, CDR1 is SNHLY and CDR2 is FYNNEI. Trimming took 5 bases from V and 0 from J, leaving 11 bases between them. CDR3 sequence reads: CASSSSSSSYNEQFF. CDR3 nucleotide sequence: TGTGCCAGCAGTTCTAGCTCCAGCTCCTACAATGAGCAGTTCTTC. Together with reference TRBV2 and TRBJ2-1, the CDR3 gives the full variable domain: EPEVTQTPSHQVTQMGQEVILRCVPISNHLYFYWYRQILGQKVEFLVSFYNNEISEKSEIFDDQFSVERPDGSNFTLKIRSTKLEDSAMYFCASSSSSSSYNEQFFGPGTRLTVL.

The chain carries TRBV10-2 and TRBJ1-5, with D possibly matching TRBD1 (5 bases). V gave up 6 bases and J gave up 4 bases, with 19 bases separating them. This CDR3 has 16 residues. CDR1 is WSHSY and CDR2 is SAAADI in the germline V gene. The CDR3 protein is CASSQGVRWGNQPQHF. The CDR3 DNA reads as TGCGCCAGCAGCCAAGGGGTCCGGTGGGGAAATCAGCCCCAGCATTTT.

The CDR3 protein is CASSPGVLGDTDTQYF. In DNA, the CDR3 is TGTGCCAGCAGCCCCGGGGTCCTCGGAGACACAGATACGCAGTATTTT. The chain uses TRBV7-3 and TRBJ2-3; tentatively, D is TRBD2 (5 bases). Trimming shortened V by 5 bases and J by 2 bases, and 17 bases separated the two germline ends. CDR3 size: 16 residues. Germline lookup yields CDR1 SGHTA and CDR2 FQGTGA.

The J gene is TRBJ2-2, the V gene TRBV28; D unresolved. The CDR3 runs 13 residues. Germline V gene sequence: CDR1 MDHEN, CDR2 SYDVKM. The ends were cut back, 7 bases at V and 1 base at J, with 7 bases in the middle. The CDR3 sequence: CASIRRNTGELFF. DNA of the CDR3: TGTGCCAGCATTAGGAGGAACACCGGGGAGCTGTTTTTT.

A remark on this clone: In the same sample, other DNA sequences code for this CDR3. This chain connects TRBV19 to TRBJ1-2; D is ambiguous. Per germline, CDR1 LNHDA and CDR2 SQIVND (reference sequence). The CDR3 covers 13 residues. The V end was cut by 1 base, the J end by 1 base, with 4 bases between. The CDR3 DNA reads TGTGCCAGTAGTATAGGCCGTAACTATGGCTACACCTTC. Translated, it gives CASSIGRNYGYTF.

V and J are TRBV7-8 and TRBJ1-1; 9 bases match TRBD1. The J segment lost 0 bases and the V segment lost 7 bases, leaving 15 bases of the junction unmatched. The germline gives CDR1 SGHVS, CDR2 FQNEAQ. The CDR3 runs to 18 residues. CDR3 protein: CASKGSGDRVDVNTEAFF. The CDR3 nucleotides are TGTGCCAGCAAAGGTAGCGGGGACAGGGTAGACGTGAACACTGAAGCTTTCTTT.

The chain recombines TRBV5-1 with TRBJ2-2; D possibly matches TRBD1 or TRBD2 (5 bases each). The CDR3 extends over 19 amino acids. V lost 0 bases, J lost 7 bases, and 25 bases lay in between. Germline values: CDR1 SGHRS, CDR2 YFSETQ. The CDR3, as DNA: TGCGCCAGCAGCTTGGGTGGACCGCACCCGGGACGAGTCCTCGGGGAGCTGTTTTTT. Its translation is CASSLGGPHPGRVLGELFF.

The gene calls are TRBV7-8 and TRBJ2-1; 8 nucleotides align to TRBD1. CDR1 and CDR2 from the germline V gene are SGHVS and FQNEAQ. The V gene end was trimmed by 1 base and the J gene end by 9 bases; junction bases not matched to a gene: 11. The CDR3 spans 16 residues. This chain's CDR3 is CASSLGGRGPLLEQFF. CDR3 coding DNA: TGTGCCAGCAGCTTAGGGGGCAGGGGGCCTTTACTTGAGCAGTTCTTC.

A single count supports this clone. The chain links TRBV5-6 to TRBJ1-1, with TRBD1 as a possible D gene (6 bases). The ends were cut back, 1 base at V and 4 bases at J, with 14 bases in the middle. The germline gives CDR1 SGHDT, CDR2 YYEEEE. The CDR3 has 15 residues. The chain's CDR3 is CASSLLAGRGTEAFF. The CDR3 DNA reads TGTGCCAGCAGCTTGTTGGCGGGCAGGGGCACTGAAGCTTTCTTT.

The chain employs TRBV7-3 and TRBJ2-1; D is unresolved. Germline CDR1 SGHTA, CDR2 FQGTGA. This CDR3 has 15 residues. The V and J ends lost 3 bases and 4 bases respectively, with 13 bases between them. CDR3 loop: CASSLAHLIYNEQFF. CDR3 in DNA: TGTGCCAGCAGCTTGGCTCACCTCATATACAATGAGCAGTTCTTC.

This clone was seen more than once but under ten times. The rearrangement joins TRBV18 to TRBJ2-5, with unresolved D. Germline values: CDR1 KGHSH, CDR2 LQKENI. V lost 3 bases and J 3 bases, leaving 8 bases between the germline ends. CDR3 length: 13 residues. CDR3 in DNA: TGTGCCAGCTCACCGGGCCTAGAAGAGACCCAGTACTTC. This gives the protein CASSPGLEETQYF.

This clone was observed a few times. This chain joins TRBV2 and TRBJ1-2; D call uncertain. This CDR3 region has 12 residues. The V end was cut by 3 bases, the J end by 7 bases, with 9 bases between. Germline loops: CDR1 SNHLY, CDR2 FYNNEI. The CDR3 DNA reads TGTGCCAGCAGTGACGGGTATGGTGGCTACACCTTC. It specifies CASSDGYGGYTF.

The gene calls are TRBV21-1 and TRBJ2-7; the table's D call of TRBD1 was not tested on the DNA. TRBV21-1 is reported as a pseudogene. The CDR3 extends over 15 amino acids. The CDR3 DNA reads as TGTGCCAGCAGCAGAATACGGGACAGAGACTACGAGCAGTACTTC. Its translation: CASSRIRDRDYEQYF.

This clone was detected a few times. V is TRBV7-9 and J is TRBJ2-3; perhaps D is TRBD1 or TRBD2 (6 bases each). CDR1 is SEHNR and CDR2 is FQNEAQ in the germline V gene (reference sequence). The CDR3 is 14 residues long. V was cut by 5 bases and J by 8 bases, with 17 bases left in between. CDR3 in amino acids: CASSQGGIRVTQYF. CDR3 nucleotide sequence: TGTGCCAGCAGCCAAGGGGGGATTAGGGTTACGCAGTATTTT.

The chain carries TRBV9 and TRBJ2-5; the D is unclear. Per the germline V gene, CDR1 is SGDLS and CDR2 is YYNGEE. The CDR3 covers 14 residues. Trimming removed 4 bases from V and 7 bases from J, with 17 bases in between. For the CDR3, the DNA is TGTGCCAGCAGCTTGCATAATGGAGTCCGGACCCAGTACTTC. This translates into CASSLHNGVRTQYF.

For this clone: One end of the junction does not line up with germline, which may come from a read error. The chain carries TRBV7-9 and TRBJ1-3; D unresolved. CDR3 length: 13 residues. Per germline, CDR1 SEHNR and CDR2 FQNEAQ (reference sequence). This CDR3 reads CASSLAGRNTIYF. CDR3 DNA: TGTGCCAGCAGTTTAGCGGGTCGAAACACCATATATTTT.

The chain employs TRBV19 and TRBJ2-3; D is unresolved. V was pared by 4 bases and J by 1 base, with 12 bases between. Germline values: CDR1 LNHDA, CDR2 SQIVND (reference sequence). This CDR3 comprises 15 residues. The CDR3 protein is CASSTNSLGTDTQYF. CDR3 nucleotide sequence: TGTGCCAGTAGTACCAACAGTCTGGGCACAGATACGCAGTATTTT. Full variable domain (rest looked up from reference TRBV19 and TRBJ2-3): DGGITQSPKYLFRKEGQNVTLSCEQNLNHDAMYWYRQDPGQGLRLIYYSQIVNDFQKGDIAEGYSVSREKKESFPLTVTSAQKNPTAFYLCASSTNSLGTDTQYFGPGTRLTVL.

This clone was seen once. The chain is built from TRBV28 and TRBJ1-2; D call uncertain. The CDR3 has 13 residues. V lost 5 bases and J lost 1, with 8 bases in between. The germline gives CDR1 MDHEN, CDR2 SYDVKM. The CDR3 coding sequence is TGTGCCAGCAGTCCAAATTTTAACTATGGCTACACCTTC. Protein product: CASSPNFNYGYTF.

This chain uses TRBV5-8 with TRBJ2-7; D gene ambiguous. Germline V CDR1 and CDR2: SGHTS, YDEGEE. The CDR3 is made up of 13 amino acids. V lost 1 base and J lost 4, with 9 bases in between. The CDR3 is CASSLKKGYEQYF. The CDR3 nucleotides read TGTGCCAGCAGCTTGAAAAAGGGTTACGAGCAGTACTTC.